The T cell receptor (beta chain) under discussion was sequenced for a study of siplizumab effects on memory and regulatory T cells. This clone has a single count. Its target is unknown. General study findings and limits: A significant reduction in alloreactive sequences traceable to unstimulated CD4+ memory cells was produced by siplizumab. The diversity of naive T cells seemed greater than that of memory cells, and their alloresponse contribution seemed major.

Germline CDR1 SGHTA, CDR2 FQGTGA. Trimming took 1 base from V and 0 from J, leaving 7 bases between them. The CDR3 runs 14 residues. Assay: immunoSEQ multiplex PCR; the TCRdb copy retains only in-frame clones and omits some. The sample shows 75,000 to 100,000 clones, about 94% of them seen only once. Material: non-Treg CD4+ T cells sorted from blood. This receptor was taken from a human donor in good health. The rearrangement uses TRBV7-3 and TRBJ2-7; D remains ambiguous. The chain's CDR3 is CASSLNVGSYEQYF. The CDR3 bases are TGTGCCAGCAGCTTAAACGTAGGCTCCTACGAGCAGTACTTC.